This T cell receptor beta chain was captured by sequencing in a study of shared clonotypes between healthy human individuals. TCRdb's copy holds only in-frame clones and misses some; the assay was immunoSEQ multiplex PCR. This table holds about 520,000 clones, about 72% found once. Donation came from healthy HIV-negative adults that had no recent acute infections or vaccinations. For unsorted samples, genomic DNA was extracted from approximately 90 million PBMCs. The V segment lost 4 bases and the J segment 4 bases; nucleotides outside the gene matches: 8. In germline, CDR1 is SNHLY, CDR2 FYNNEI. The CDR3 spans 16 residues.

Sequencing used PBMCs. The clonotype originates from a woman aged 40 to 49 in good health. Some clones in this sample may be carry-over from other donors' samples. V is TRBV2 and J is TRBJ1-1; the match to TRBD1 covers 11 bases. CDR3 residues: CASSVGQGARGTEAFF. The CDR3 region has the DNA TGTGCCAGCAGTGTAGGACAGGGGGCGCGGGGCACTGAAGCTTTCTTT.